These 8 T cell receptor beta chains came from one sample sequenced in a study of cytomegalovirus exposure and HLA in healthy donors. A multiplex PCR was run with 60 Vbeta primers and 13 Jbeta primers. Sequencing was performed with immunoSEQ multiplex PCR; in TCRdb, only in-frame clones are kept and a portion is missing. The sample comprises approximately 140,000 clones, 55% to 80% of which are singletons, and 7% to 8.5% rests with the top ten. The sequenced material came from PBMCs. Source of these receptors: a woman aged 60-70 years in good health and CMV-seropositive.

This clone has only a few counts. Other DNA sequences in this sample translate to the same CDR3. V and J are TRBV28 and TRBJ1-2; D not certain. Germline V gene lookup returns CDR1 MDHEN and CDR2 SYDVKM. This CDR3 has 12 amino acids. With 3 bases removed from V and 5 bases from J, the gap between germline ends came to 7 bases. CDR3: CASSLGGYGYTF. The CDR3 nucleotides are TGTGCCAGCAGTTTGGGAGGGTATGGCTACACCTTC.

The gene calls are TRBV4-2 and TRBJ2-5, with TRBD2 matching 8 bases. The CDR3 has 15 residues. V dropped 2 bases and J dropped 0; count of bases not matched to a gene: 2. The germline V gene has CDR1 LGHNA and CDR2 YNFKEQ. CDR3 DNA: TGTGCCAGCAGCCAAAATAGCGGGAACCAAGAGACCCAGTACTTC. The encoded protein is CASSQNSGNQETQYF.

CDR3 in DNA: TGTGCCAGTAGTATCACAGGGGAGGAGAATGAAAAACTGTTTTTT. Residues: CASSITGEENEKLFF. The chain couples TRBV19 to TRBJ1-4, with TRBD1 matching over 7 bases. The germline gives CDR1 LNHDA, CDR2 SQIVND (reference sequence). The trim removed 3 bases at V and 5 bases at J, leaving 6 bases unmatched. The CDR3 spans 15 residues.

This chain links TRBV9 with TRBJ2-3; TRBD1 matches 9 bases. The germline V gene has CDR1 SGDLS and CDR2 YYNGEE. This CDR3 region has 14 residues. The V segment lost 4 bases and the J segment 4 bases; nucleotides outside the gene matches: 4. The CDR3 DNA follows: TGTGCCAGCAGCCCCAGACAGGGGGCAGATACGCAGTATTTT. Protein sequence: CASSPRQGADTQYF.

The CDR3 coding sequence is TGTGCCAGCAGCACGGGACTAGCGGAGTACAATGAGCAGTTCTTC. It specifies CASSTGLAEYNEQFF. The genes are TRBV5-6 and TRBJ2-1, with TRBD2 identical over 11 bases. The length of the CDR3 is 15 residues. J lost 4 bases, V lost 4 bases, and 4 bases had no gene match. CDR1 SGHDT and CDR2 YYEEEE come from the germline V gene.

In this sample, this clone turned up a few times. CDR3 DNA: TGTGCCAGCAGCCGACAGGGGGGTTACGAGCAGTACTTC. Amino acids: CASSRQGGYEQYF. The J gene is TRBJ2-7, the V gene TRBV28; 9 bases fit TRBD1. The germline V gene encodes CDR1 MDHEN and CDR2 SYDVKM. V shed 6 bases and J 4 bases; nucleotides not matched to a gene: 4. The CDR3 is made up of 13 amino acids.

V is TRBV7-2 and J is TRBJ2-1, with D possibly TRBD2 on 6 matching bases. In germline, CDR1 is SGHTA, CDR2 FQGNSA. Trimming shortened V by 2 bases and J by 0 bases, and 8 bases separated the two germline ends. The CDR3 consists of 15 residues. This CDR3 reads CASSLTSNSYNEQFF. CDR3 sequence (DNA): TGTGCCAGCAGCTTAACTAGCAACTCCTACAATGAGCAGTTCTTC.

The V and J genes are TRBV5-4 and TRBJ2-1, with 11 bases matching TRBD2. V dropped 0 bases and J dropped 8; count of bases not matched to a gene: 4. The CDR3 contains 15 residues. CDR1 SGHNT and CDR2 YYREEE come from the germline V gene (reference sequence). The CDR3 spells CASSLGLAGLDEQFF. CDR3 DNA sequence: TGTGCCAGCAGCTTGGGACTAGCGGGACTCGATGAGCAGTTCTTC.